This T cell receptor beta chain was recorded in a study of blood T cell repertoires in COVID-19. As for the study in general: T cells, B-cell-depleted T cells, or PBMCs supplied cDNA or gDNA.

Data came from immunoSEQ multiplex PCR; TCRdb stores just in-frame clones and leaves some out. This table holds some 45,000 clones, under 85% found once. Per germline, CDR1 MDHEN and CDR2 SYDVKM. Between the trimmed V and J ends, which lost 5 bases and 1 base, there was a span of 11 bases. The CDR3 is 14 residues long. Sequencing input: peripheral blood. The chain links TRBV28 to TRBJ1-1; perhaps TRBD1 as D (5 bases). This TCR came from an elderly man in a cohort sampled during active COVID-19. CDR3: CASSGGLGNTEAFF. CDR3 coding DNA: TGTGCCAGCAGTGGGGGACTGGGGAACACTGAAGCTTTCTTT.